This T cell receptor (beta chain) was identified during a study of long-term antiretroviral therapy in people with HIV. Germline V gives CDR1 LNHNV, CDR2 YYDKDF (reference sequence). The CDR3 extends over 15 amino acids. Trimming stripped 7 bases from V and 1 base from J, with 16 bases between. The assay, immunoSEQ v3.0, was run at survey level. This table comes from immunoSEQ multiplex PCR, and its TCRdb copy is limited to in-frame clones, with some not included. The sample has around 21,000 clones, under 90% seen once. The origin of this receptor is a man in his forties with HIV. Sequenced material: unsorted PBMCs, taken 0.1 years before starting antiretroviral therapy. The V and J genes are TRBV15 and TRBJ1-1; D is uncertain. The CDR3 region is CATTSSGRRNTEAFF. The CDR3 DNA reads TGTGCCACCACCTCCTCGGGCAGAAGGAACACTGAAGCTTTCTTT.